The 26 T cell receptor beta chains presented below share a single source sample, sequenced in a study of cytomegalovirus exposure and HLA in healthy donors. The PCR contained 60 Vbeta and 13 Jbeta primers. Profiled with immunoSEQ multiplex PCR; TCRdb holds only in-frame clones, not every one. Among around 140,000 clones listed, roughly 9.6% were seen once. Sequenced input: PBMCs. Receptor source: a middle-aged woman in good health and CMV-seropositive.

This clone has a handful of counts. V is TRBV27 and J is TRBJ2-7, with D possibly matching TRBD1 (5 bases). Per germline, CDR1 MNHEY and CDR2 SMNVEV (reference sequence). The CDR3 sequence is 14 residues long. With 0 bases removed from V and 4 bases from J, the gap between germline ends came to 10 bases. The CDR3 is CASSLSGPLYEQYF. The CDR3 DNA reads as TGTGCCAGCAGTTTATCGGGGCCATTATACGAGCAGTACTTC.

This clone was found a few times. The V call is TRBV30, the J call TRBJ1-2, with 7 bases fitting TRBD1. Losses at the gene ends were 4 bases for V and 4 bases for J; bases not matched to a gene: 9. CDR1 and CDR2 from the germline V gene are GTSNPN and SVGIG (reference sequence). The CDR3 is 14 residues long. The CDR3 region is CAWMVDRHGYGYTF. CDR3 DNA: TGTGCCTGGATGGTGGACAGGCATGGCTATGGCTACACCTTC. The full variable domain, with the rest looked up from reference TRBV30 and TRBJ1-2, is SQTIHQWPATLVQPVGSPLSLECTVEGTSNPNLYWYRQAAGRGLQLLFYSVGIGQISSEVPQNLSASRPQDRQFILSSKKLLLSDSGFYLCAWMVDRHGYGYTFGSGTRLTVV.

This clone was counted between two and nine times. The J gene is TRBJ1-4, the V gene TRBV5-5; 11 bases line up with TRBD1. The CDR3 has 15 amino acids. The germline V gene encodes CDR1 SGHKS and CDR2 YYEKEE (reference sequence). V shed 4 bases, J shed 5 bases, and the junction held 4 bases outside the gene matches. CDR3 region: CASSGGTGGNEKLFF. CDR3 coding DNA: TGTGCCAGCAGCGGTGGGACAGGGGGGAATGAAAAACTGTTTTTT.

This clone appeared a few times. This chain links TRBV5-4 with TRBJ1-2; TRBD1 agrees at 7 bases. The CDR3 is made up of 14 amino acids. The V and J ends lost 3 bases and 2 bases, in that order; junction bases with no gene match: 4. Germline CDR1 and CDR2: SGHNT and YYREEE (reference sequence). The CDR3 nucleotides read TGTGCCAGCAGCTCAGGGACAGCAAACTATGGCTACACCTTC. Amino acid sequence: CASSSGTANYGYTF.

This clone turned up a few times. This CDR3 reads CAIRIAGSTYEQYF. The CDR3 nucleotides read TGTGCCATCCGAATAGCGGGATCTACCTACGAGCAGTACTTC. V is TRBV10-3 and J is TRBJ2-7; TRBD2 matches at 8 bases. The V and J ends lost 8 bases and 2 bases, in that order; junction bases with no gene match: 8. This CDR3 contains 14 residues. Germline CDR1 reads ENHRY; CDR2 reads SYGVKD.

The V call is TRBV5-4, the J call TRBJ1-1; 8 bases agree with TRBD1. CDR3 length: 15 residues. Germline CDR1 is SGHNT and CDR2 is YYREEE (reference sequence). The junction had 6 bases not matched to a gene; V was cut back by 4 bases and J by 1 base. Here the CDR3 DNA reads TGTGCCAGCAGCCCTCTCCAGGGGGCGAACACTGAAGCTTTCTTT. Translation: CASSPLQGANTEAFF.

This clone showed up just once. The V call is TRBV11-3, the J call TRBJ1-2, with a weak D call TRBD1 (5 bases). The V and J ends lost 3 bases and 7 bases respectively, with 12 bases between them. This CDR3 is 13 amino acids long. CDR1 and CDR2 (germline): SGHNT, YENEEA. Here the CDR3 DNA reads TGTGCCAGCAGCTTCGGGCCCCAGGGTGGCTACACCTTC. Translated: CASSFGPQGGYTF.

Only a few counts were recorded for this clone. The gene calls are TRBV7-9 and TRBJ2-1; 8 bases map to TRBD2. Germline CDR1 is SEHNR and CDR2 is FQNEAQ (reference sequence). The CDR3 is 16 residues long. V dropped 5 bases and J dropped 2; count of bases not matched to a gene: 8. CDR3 loop: CASSPIAGRTYNEQFF. The DNA for the CDR3 is TGTGCCAGCAGCCCCATAGCGGGGCGGACCTACAATGAGCAGTTCTTC.

This clone was counted between two and nine times. This sequence joins TRBV7-9 and TRBJ1-5; D not certain. Germline V CDR1 and CDR2: SEHNR, FQNEAQ (reference sequence). The CDR3 is 15 amino acids. V shed 8 bases and J shed 0 bases, with 14 bases lying between them. The CDR3 reads CASLRRRHSNQPQHF. The CDR3, as DNA: TGTGCCAGCCTACGGAGGAGACATAGCAATCAGCCCCAGCATTTT.

This chain joins TRBV6-1 and TRBJ2-7, with 7 bases that match TRBD1. V gave up 4 bases and J gave up 2 bases; unmatched junction bases: 5. Per germline, CDR1 MNHNS and CDR2 SASEGT. The CDR3 totals 14 residues. Here the CDR3 reads CASSASGTAYEQYF. CDR3 in DNA: TGTGCCAGCAGTGCCTCGGGGACAGCCTACGAGCAGTACTTC.

In nucleotides, the CDR3 is TGTGCCAGCAGCCGTGGGGGCGGGGGAACGGTCTACGAGCAGTACTTC. Protein sequence: CASSRGGGGTVYEQYF. The rearrangement links TRBV11-2 to TRBJ2-7; D may be TRBD2 (7 bases). The V gene's germline CDR1 is SGHAT and CDR2 FQNNGV. The CDR3 is made up of 16 amino acids. Trimming stripped 5 bases from V and 3 bases from J, with 20 bases between.

This clone was observed a few times. The rearrangement links TRBV2 to TRBJ1-2; TRBD1 is a possible D gene (5 bases). V gave up 0 bases and J gave up 8 bases, with 13 bases separating them. This CDR3 contains 14 residues. Germline V CDR1 and CDR2: SNHLY, FYNNEI. The CDR3 protein is CASSEAAGLVGYTF. The CDR3 coding sequence is TGTGCCAGCAGTGAAGCAGCGGGGCTAGTCGGCTACACCTTC.

This clone came up a few times. The chain recombines TRBV19 with TRBJ2-7; D might be TRBD1 (6 bases). The germline gives CDR1 LNHDA, CDR2 SQIVND (reference sequence). CDR3 length: 15 residues. V was cut by 2 bases and J by 0 bases, with 11 bases left in between. DNA for the CDR3: TGTGCCAGTAGTATAATTGGGGGCAGCTCCTACGAGCAGTACTTC. It encodes CASSIIGGSSYEQYF.

This clone has only a few counts. V and J are TRBV5-4 and TRBJ2-1, with TRBD2 identical over 13 bases. This CDR3 spans 15 amino acids. The germline V gene has CDR1 SGHNT and CDR2 YYREEE (reference sequence). V trimming: 8 bases; J trimming: 7 bases; junction bases outside the gene matches: 9. In DNA, the CDR3 is TGTGCCAGTACTAGCGGGGGGGCGGGTGGAAATGAGCAGTTCTTC. Protein product: CASTSGGAGGNEQFF.

This clone was detected only a few times. The J gene is TRBJ1-2, the V gene TRBV2, with unresolved D. Germline loops: CDR1 SNHLY, CDR2 FYNNEI. Deletions cut 4 bases from V and 8 bases from J, with 17 bases between. This CDR3 contains 14 residues. CDR3 residues: CASSVRPTRGGYTF. CDR3 DNA sequence: TGTGCCAGCAGTGTACGACCGACGCGAGGCGGCTACACCTTC.

The chain is built from TRBV5-5 and TRBJ1-2; unclear D gene. V lost 5 bases and J lost 1, with 15 bases in between. The CDR3 totals 15 residues. Per germline, CDR1 SGHKS and CDR2 YYEKEE (reference sequence). The CDR3 is CASRRRLGDNYGYTF. The CDR3 nucleotides read TGTGCCAGCAGACGGAGGTTGGGAGATAACTATGGCTACACCTTC.

This clone was counted a few times. The V and J genes are TRBV7-3 and TRBJ2-7; D gene ambiguous. The germline CDR1 and CDR2 sequences are SGHTA and FQGTGA. V lost 5 bases and J 3 bases, leaving 14 bases between the germline ends. The length of the CDR3 is 14 residues. The CDR3 bases are TGTGCCAGCAGCCCAAAAGGAGCTGGCTACGAGCAGTACTTC. The encoded protein is CASSPKGAGYEQYF.

This clone was seen only a few times. The chain recombines TRBV6-6 with TRBJ1-1, with 7 nucleotides matching TRBD1. From germline, CDR1 is MNHNY and CDR2 SVGAGI (reference sequence). Trimming at V came to 7 bases and at J to 7 bases, leaving 12 bases not matched to a gene. The length of the CDR3 is 14 residues. CDR3 sequence: CASTPSGGGSEAFF. The CDR3 region has the DNA TGTGCCAGCACACCCTCAGGAGGGGGCAGTGAAGCTTTCTTT.

This clone was seen a handful of times. This chain connects TRBV7-2 to TRBJ1-1, with 8 bases fitting TRBD1. The CDR3 totals 14 residues. With 5 bases clipped from V and 5 bases from J, the junction kept 7 bases outside the gene matches. CDR1 and CDR2 from the germline V gene are SGHTA and FQGNSA. CDR3 in amino acids: CASSPSGGLTEAFF. The CDR3, as DNA: TGTGCCAGCAGCCCGTCAGGGGGCCTAACTGAAGCTTTCTTT.

V is TRBV4-1 and J is TRBJ1-1; D unclear. The CDR3 has 13 residues. Germline V gives CDR1 MGHRA, CDR2 YSYEKL. V was clipped by 2 bases and J by 10 bases, with 14 bases between them. The CDR3 region has the DNA TGCGCCAGCAGCCAAAAATACGGAGGTGGAGCTTTCTTT. It translates to CASSQKYGGGAFF.

This rearrangement joins TRBV18 to TRBJ1-1, with 7 bases fitting TRBD1. Trimming took 1 base from V and 6 from J; bases not matched to a gene: 11. This CDR3 has 16 amino acids. CDR1 and CDR2 from the germline V gene are KGHSH and LQKENI. The CDR3, as DNA: TGTGCCAGCTCACCACAGCAGACAGGGCATGGAGCTGAAGCTTTCTTT. It codes for CASSPQQTGHGAEAFF. The complete variable domain, with remaining parts taken from reference TRBV18 and TRBJ1-1, reads NAGVMQNPRHLVRRRGQEARLRCSPMKGHSHVYWYRQLPEEGLKFMVYLQKENIIDESGMPKERFSAEFPKEGPSILRIQQVVRGDSAAYFCASSPQQTGHGAEAFFGQGTRLTVV.

With respect to this clone: Germline and junction disagree at one end, which may indicate a read error. This sequence joins TRBV10-2 and TRBJ2-7; TRBD1 is a possible D gene (5 bases). The CDR3 loop spans 11 amino acids. Germline CDR1 WSHSY, CDR2 SAAADI. CDR3 sequence: CASSGGNEQCF. In DNA form, the CDR3 reads TGCGCCAGCAGTGGGGGCAACGAGCAGTGCTTC.

This clone showed up just a few times. This chain's CDR3 is CASSLDSPLGNTEAFF. The CDR3 DNA sequence: TGCGCCAGCAGCCTTGATAGCCCTCTAGGTAACACTGAAGCTTTCTTT. V and J are TRBV5-1 and TRBJ1-1; D is undetermined. The CDR3 has 16 residues. Germline assignment: CDR1 SGHRS and CDR2 YFSETQ. V was shortened by 4 bases and J by 2 bases, with 18 bases between the two germline ends.

In its sample, this clone was seen a few times. The genes are TRBV9 and TRBJ2-5; 7 bases fit TRBD2. Germline V CDR1 and CDR2: SGDLS, YYNGEE. The ends lost 0 bases at V and 4 bases at J; junction bases unmatched: 6. The CDR3 covers 15 residues. CDR3 region: CASSVVGGFGETQYF. For the CDR3, the DNA is TGTGCCAGCAGCGTAGTCGGGGGGTTTGGAGAGACCCAGTACTTC.

The chain links TRBV4-1 to TRBJ2-6; no clear D. V was clipped by 4 bases and J by 0 bases, with 16 bases between them. The CDR3 loop spans 18 amino acids. Germline-derived CDR1 and CDR2 are MGHRA and YSYEKL. The CDR3 spells CASSPPPNTGSGANVLTF. The CDR3 DNA sequence: TGCGCCAGCAGCCCCCCACCCAATACGGGCTCTGGGGCCAACGTCCTGACTTTC.

This chain uses TRBV19 with TRBJ1-5; 8 nucleotides agree with TRBD1. The CDR3 consists of 16 residues. Trimming cost V 5 bases and J 1 base; bases outside gene matches: 7. CDR1 is LNHDA and CDR2 is SQIVND in the germline V gene (reference sequence). The CDR3 loop reads CASSPRTGISNQPQHF. In DNA, the CDR3 is TGTGCCAGTAGTCCGCGGACAGGGATAAGCAATCAGCCCCAGCATTTT.